A single sample gave rise to the 6 T cell receptor beta chains below, sequenced in a study of CD8 T cells in Susac syndrome. Random hexamers primed reverse transcription of roughly 0.5 to 1 ug RNA. A single record per CDR3 protein comes from TCRdb applying MiXCR to the immunoSEQ multiplex PCR reads. In the table there are about 180,000 distinct CDR3 sequences, around 95% of which are singletons. What was sequenced was CD8+ T cells from PBMCs. The receptors were gathered from a human donor with multiple sclerosis.

The V and J genes are TRBV7-9 and TRBJ2-2, with 7 bases fitting TRBD2. The CDR3 runs 14 residues. Germline V CDR1 and CDR2: SEHNR, FQNEAQ (reference sequence). Trimming cost V 6 bases and J 6 bases; bases outside gene matches: 7. CDR3 sequence reads: CASRGRAVPGELFF. The CDR3 nucleotides read TGTGCCAGCAGGGGGAGGGCCGTTCCCGGGGAGCTGTTTTTT.

The J gene is TRBJ1-2, the V gene TRBV4-1; D may be TRBD1 (5 bases). The ends were cut back, 0 bases at V and 8 bases at J, with 13 bases in the middle. Germline lookup yields CDR1 MGHRA and CDR2 YSYEKL. The CDR3 runs to 14 residues. The CDR3 loop reads CASSQDPGAGGYTF. The CDR3 DNA sequence: TGCGCCAGCAGCCAAGACCCCGGGGCGGGGGGCTACACCTTC.

The CDR3 DNA sequence: TGTGCTAGTGGTTCCTCTAGCGGAATCTACGAGCAGTACTTC. Translation: CASGSSSGIYEQYF. The V gene is TRBV12-5, the J gene TRBJ2-7; 7 bases are a match to TRBD2. CDR1 and CDR2 from the germline V gene are LGHNT and FRNRAP. V trimming: 4 bases; J trimming: 3 bases; junction bases outside the gene matches: 6. The CDR3 consists of 14 residues.

This chain joins TRBV20-1 and TRBJ2-1, with 10 nucleotides matching TRBD2. Germline-derived CDR1 and CDR2 are DFQATT and SNEGSKA (reference sequence). The CDR3 contains 18 residues. With 2 bases clipped from V and 8 bases from J, the junction kept 18 bases outside the gene matches. As DNA, the CDR3 is TGCAGTGCTAGAACCCCCACCCAACAGAGCGGGGGGGCGTATGAGCAGTTCTTC. Translation gives CSARTPTQQSGGAYEQFF.

V usage is TRBV7-9 and J usage is TRBJ2-4, with unresolved D. Per germline, CDR1 SEHNR and CDR2 FQNEAQ (reference sequence). This CDR3 spans 14 amino acids. Trimming left V 0 bases short and J 5 bases short, with 8 bases between. The DNA of the CDR3 is TGTGCCAGCAGCTTAGCGGATAGGGAAAACATTCAGTACTTC. It codes for CASSLADRENIQYF.

This chain connects TRBV6-5 to TRBJ2-7; TRBD1 matches 7 bases. Germline loops: CDR1 MNHEY, CDR2 SVGAGI. Germline trimming cut 2 bases from V and 4 bases from J; bases unmatched to any gene: 5. The length of the CDR3 is 14 residues. This CDR3 is CASSYDREAYEQYF. CDR3 DNA: TGTGCCAGCAGTTACGACAGGGAAGCTTACGAGCAGTACTTC.